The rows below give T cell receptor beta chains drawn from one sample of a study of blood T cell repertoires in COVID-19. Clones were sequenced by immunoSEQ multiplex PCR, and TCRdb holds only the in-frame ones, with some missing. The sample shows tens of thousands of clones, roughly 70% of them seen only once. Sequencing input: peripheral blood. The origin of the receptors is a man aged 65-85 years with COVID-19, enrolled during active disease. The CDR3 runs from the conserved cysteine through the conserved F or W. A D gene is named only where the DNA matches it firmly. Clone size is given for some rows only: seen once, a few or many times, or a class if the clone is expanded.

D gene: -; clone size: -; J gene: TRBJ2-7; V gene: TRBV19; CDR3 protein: CATQTRGASSYEQYF; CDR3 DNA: TGTGCCACCCAAACCAGGGGGGCCAGCTCCTACGAGCAGTACTTC
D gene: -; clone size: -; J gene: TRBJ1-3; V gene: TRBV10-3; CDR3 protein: CAISESGGRGIGNTIYF; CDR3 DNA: TGTGCCATCAGTGAGTCAGGCGGAAGGGGTATCGGAAACACCATATATTTT
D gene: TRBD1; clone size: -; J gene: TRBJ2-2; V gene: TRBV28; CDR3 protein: CASSTGGNTGELFF; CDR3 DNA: TGTGCCAGCAGTACAGGGGGGAACACCGGGGAGCTGTTTTTT
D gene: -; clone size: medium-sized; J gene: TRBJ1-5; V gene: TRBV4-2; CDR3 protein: CASSQEHGRGQPQHF; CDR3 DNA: TGTGCCAGCAGCCAAGAACACGGGCGCGGGCAGCCCCAGCATTTT
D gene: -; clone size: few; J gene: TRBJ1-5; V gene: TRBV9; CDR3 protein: CASSVGEDQPQHF; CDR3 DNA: TGTGCCAGCAGCGTAGGTGAGGATCAGCCCCAGCATTTT
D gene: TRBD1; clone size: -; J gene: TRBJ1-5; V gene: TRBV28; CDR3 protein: CASSPYPGQGPNQPQHF; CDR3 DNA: TGTGCCAGCAGTCCATACCCGGGACAGGGCCCCAATCAGCCCCAGCATTTT
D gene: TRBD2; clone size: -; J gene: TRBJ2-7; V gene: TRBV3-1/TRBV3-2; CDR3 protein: CASSHPTSGRKYEQYF; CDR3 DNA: TGTGCCAGCAGCCACCCGACTAGCGGGAGAAAGTACGAGCAGTACTTC
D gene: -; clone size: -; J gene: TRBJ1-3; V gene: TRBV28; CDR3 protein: CASSLHSVGNTIYF; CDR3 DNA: TGTGCCAGCAGTTTGCACAGTGTAGGAAACACCATATATTTT
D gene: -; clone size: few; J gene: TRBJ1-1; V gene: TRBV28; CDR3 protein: CASSPNSNTEAFF; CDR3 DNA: TGTGCCAGCAGCCCGAACAGCAACACTGAAGCTTTCTTT
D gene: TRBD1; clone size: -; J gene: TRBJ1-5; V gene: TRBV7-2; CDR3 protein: CASSQGTGDQPQHF; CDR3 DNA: TGTGCCAGCAGCCAAGGGACAGGGGATCAGCCCCAGCATTTT
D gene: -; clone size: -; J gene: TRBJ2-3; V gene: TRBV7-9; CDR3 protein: CASSLDLLATSTDTQYF; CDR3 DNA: TGTGCCAGCAGCTTAGATCTACTAGCCACTAGCACAGATACGCAGTATTTT
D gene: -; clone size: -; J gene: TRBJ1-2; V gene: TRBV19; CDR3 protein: CASSTVPGTRGGYTF; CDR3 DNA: TGTGCCAGTAGTACCGTTCCGGGAACCCGGGGTGGCTACACCTTC